This entry lists 17 T cell receptor beta chains sequenced from one sample in a study of siplizumab effects on memory and regulatory T cells. TCRdb's copy holds only in-frame clones and misses some; the assay was immunoSEQ multiplex PCR. The sample lists 70,000 to 95,000 clones; approximately 97% were seen once. The sequenced material came from naive CD4+ T cells sorted from blood. The source is a human donor in good health.

The V call is TRBV4-3, the J call TRBJ1-2; 7 nucleotides align to TRBD1. After removal of 4 bases from V and 6 bases from J, the junction contained 11 bases not matched to a gene. The germline V gene encodes CDR1 LGHNA and CDR2 YSLEER. This CDR3 is 15 amino acids long. CDR3: CASSPREGGRDGYTF. The CDR3 nucleotides are TGCGCCAGCAGCCCCAGGGAAGGGGGCCGGGATGGCTACACCTTC.

The chain recombines TRBV7-9 with TRBJ1-1; D not certain. This CDR3 has 14 residues. Per germline, CDR1 SEHNR and CDR2 FQNEAQ (reference sequence). Trimming took off 3 bases at V and 0 bases at J, with 8 bases between the two ends. The CDR3 reads CASSFAVLNTEAFF. In DNA, the CDR3 is TGTGCCAGCAGCTTCGCGGTACTGAACACTGAAGCTTTCTTT.

The chain employs TRBV7-9 and TRBJ2-7, with TRBD1 matching 10 bases. The V segment lost 2 bases and the J segment 5 bases; nucleotides outside the gene matches: 6. In germline, CDR1 is SEHNR, CDR2 FQNEAQ (reference sequence). The CDR3 totals 15 residues. The CDR3 DNA reads as TGTGCCAGCAGCTTACCGGGACAGGGGCTACACGAGCAGTACTTC. Translation: CASSLPGQGLHEQYF.

CDR3 amino acids: CASSSLSGGAGELFF. CDR3 coding DNA: TGTGCCAGCAGCTCCCTTAGCGGGGGGGCCGGGGAGCTGTTTTTT. The chain combines TRBV7-2 with TRBJ2-2; TRBD2 matches 11 bases. CDR3 size: 15 residues. J was trimmed by 6 bases and V by 4 bases; bases with no gene match: 4. Germline V gene lookup returns CDR1 SGHTA and CDR2 FQGNSA.

The chain employs TRBV18 and TRBJ1-5; D not certain. Germline lookup yields CDR1 KGHSH and CDR2 LQKENI. The V gene lost 1 base and the J gene lost 4 bases, with 5 bases spanning the gap. This CDR3 spans 13 amino acids. CDR3: CASSPQENQPQHF. The CDR3 region has the DNA TGTGCCAGCTCACCACAGGAGAATCAGCCCCAGCATTTT.

J is TRBJ1-5 and V is TRBV19, with 7 positions matching TRBD1. The germline gives CDR1 LNHDA, CDR2 SQIVND (reference sequence). The ends lost 4 bases at V and 1 base at J; junction bases unmatched: 4. There are 15 residues in the CDR3. The CDR3 DNA reads as TGTGCCAGTAGTAGCCTGGACAGGAGCAATCAGCCCCAGCATTTT. Protein sequence: CASSSLDRSNQPQHF.

The chain joins TRBV9 to TRBJ2-5; weak D call: TRBD2 (6 bases). Trimming removed 0 bases at V and 2 bases at J, with 8 bases between. The CDR3 extends over 14 amino acids. Germline V gene lookup returns CDR1 SGDLS and CDR2 YYNGEE. Here the CDR3 DNA reads TGTGCCAGCAGCGTAGGACTAGGGCAAGAGACCCAGTACTTC. Encoded protein: CASSVGLGQETQYF.

V gene TRBV19 combines with J gene TRBJ2-2, with 7 bases matching TRBD1. V trimming: 7 bases; J trimming: 7 bases; junction bases outside the gene matches: 9. The CDR3 loop spans 14 amino acids. Germline V gene sequence: CDR1 LNHDA, CDR2 SQIVND (reference sequence). The CDR3 DNA is TGTGCCAGTATACGACAGGGTGGTCACGGGGAGCTGTTTTTT. Its translation: CASIRQGGHGELFF.

This clone was picked up one time. In nucleotides, the CDR3 is TGCGCTACCCAACGGCGGGGGGGCCCCTACGAGCAGTACTTC. As protein: CATQRRGGPYEQYF. The chain links TRBV4-1 to TRBJ2-7, with TRBD2 matching 9 bases. Per germline, CDR1 MGHRA and CDR2 YSYEKL. This CDR3 has 14 residues.

The chain links TRBV28 to TRBJ1-2, with 9 bases aligning to TRBD1. CDR1 MDHEN and CDR2 SYDVKM come from the germline V gene. The V segment lost 6 bases and the J segment 4 bases; nucleotides outside the gene matches: 6. This CDR3 spans 14 amino acids. The CDR3 sequence is CASSATGGTYGYTF. CDR3 nucleotide sequence: TGTGCCAGCAGCGCGACAGGGGGGACCTATGGCTACACCTTC.

The gene calls are TRBV9 and TRBJ2-2; 8 bases fit TRBD1. This CDR3 spans 15 amino acids. Trimming removed 2 bases from V and 6 bases from J; junction bases left unmatched: 6. CDR1 and CDR2 from the germline V gene are SGDLS and YYNGEE. The CDR3 region has the DNA TGTGCCAGCAGCGTTATTACACAGGGGGCCGGGGAGCTGTTTTTT. Translation: CASSVITQGAGELFF.

This chain joins TRBV7-9 and TRBJ2-3; TRBD2 matches at 8 bases. Germline trimming cut 7 bases from V and 6 bases from J; bases unmatched to any gene: 12. CDR3 size: 15 residues. In germline, CDR1 is SEHNR, CDR2 FQNEAQ (reference sequence). CDR3 sequence (DNA): TGTGCCAGCATTCAACCGGGGGGGGTTGAGGATACGCAGTATTTT. It encodes CASIQPGGVEDTQYF.

V and J are TRBV18 and TRBJ2-1; D not resolved. CDR3 length equals 14 residues. The germline V gene has CDR1 KGHSH and CDR2 LQKENI. V was pared by 2 bases and J by 3 bases, with 8 bases between. In DNA, the CDR3 is TGTGCCAGCTCACCAGGGGTGAACTACAATGAGCAGTTCTTC. It translates to CASSPGVNYNEQFF.

The genes are TRBV12-2 and TRBJ2-3; no DNA check was done on the table's D call, TRBD2. TRBV12-2 is tagged as a pseudogene. This CDR3 region has 16 residues. Here the CDR3 DNA reads TGTGCAAGTCGCTTTCAGGGACTACCCAAACCCCATACGCAGTATTTT. Translation: CASRFQGLPKPHTQYF.

The rearrangement links TRBV23-1 to TRBJ1-5; the D gene is possibly TRBD1 (6 bases). TRBV23-1 is reported as an ORF; its role is uncertain. This CDR3 region has 15 residues. V was trimmed by 7 bases and J by 0 bases, leaving 13 bases between them. Here the CDR3 DNA reads TGCGCCAGCACCGTAGGGGGATTTAGCAATCAGCCCCAGCATTTT. It yields the protein CASTVGGFSNQPQHF.

CDR3 in amino acids: CASSWATSTGTDTQYF. Written as DNA, the CDR3 is TGCGCCAGCAGCTGGGCGACTAGCACGGGCACAGATACGCAGTATTTT. The J gene is TRBJ2-3, the V gene TRBV5-1, with 7 bases fitting TRBD2. This CDR3 is 16 amino acids long. Germline CDR1 SGHRS, CDR2 YFSETQ. The V segment lost 3 bases and the J segment 1 base; nucleotides outside the gene matches: 8.

The chain recombines TRBV5-1 with TRBJ2-1; no definite D call. The germline CDR1 and CDR2 sequences are SGHRS and YFSETQ. CDR3 length: 15 residues. With 7 bases removed from V and 4 bases from J, the gap between germline ends came to 18 bases. For the CDR3, the DNA is TGCGCCAGCCATTTTACCTCGGATTCTTACAATGAGCAGTTCTTC. Protein product: CASHFTSDSYNEQFF.